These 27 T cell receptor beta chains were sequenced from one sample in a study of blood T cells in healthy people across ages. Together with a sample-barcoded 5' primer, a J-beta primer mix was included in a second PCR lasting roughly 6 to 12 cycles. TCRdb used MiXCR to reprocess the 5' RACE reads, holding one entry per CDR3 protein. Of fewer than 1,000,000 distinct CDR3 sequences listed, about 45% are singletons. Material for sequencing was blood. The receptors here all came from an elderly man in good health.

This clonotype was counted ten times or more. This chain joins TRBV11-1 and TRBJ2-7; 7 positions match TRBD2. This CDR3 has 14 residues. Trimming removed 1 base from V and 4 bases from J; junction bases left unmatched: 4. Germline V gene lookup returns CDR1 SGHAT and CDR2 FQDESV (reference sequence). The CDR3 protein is CASSLGGSKYEQYF. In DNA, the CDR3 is TGTGCCAGCAGCTTAGGCGGGAGCAAGTACGAGCAGTACTTC.

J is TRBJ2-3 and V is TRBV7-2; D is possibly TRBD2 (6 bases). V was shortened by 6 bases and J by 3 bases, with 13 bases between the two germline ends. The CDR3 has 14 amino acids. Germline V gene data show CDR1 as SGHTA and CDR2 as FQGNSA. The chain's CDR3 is CASRRTKLTDTQYF. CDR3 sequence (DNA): TGTGCCAGCAGACGGACTAAATTAACAGATACGCAGTATTTT.

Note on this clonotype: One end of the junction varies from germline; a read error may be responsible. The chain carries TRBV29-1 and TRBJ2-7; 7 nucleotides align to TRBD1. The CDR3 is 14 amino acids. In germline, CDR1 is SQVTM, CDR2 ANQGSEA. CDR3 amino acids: CSAEVGDSSYEQYF. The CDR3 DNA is TGCAGCGCTGAAGTTGGGGACAGCTCCTACGAGCAGTACTTC.

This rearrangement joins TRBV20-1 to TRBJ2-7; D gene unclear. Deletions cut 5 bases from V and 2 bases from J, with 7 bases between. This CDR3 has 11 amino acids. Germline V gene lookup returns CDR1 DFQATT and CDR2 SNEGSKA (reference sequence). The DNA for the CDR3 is TGCAGTGCTTATGGAGCCTACGAGCAGTACTTC. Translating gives CSAYGAYEQYF.

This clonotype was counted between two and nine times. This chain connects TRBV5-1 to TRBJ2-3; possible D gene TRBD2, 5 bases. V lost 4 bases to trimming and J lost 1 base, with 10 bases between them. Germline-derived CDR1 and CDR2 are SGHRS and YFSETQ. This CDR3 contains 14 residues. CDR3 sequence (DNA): TGCGCCAGCAGCATCACAGCGGGCACAGATACGCAGTATTTT. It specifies CASSITAGTDTQYF. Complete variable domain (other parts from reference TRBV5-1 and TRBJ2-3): KAGVTQTPRYLIKTRGQQVTLSCSPISGHRSVSWYQQTPGQGLQFLFEYFSETQRNKGNFPGRFSGRQFSNSRSEMNVSTLELGDSALYLCASSITAGTDTQYFGPGTRLTVL.

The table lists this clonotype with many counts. Here the CDR3 DNA reads TGTGCCAGCAGCTTAGGAGGGGGGCTGGTCGAGCAGTACTTC. Translating it yields CASSLGGGLVEQYF. This chain uses TRBV7-2 with TRBJ2-7; either TRBD1 or TRBD2 may fit D (6 bases each). Deletions cut 1 base from V and 6 bases from J, with 13 bases between. CDR1 and CDR2 from the germline V gene are SGHTA and FQGNSA. CDR3 length: 14 amino acids.

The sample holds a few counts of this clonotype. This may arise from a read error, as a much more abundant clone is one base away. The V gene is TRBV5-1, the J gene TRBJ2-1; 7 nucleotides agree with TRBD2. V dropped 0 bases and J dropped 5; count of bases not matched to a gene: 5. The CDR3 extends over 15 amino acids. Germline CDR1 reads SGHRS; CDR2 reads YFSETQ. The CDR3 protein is CASSLARAGHNEQFF. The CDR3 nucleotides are TGCGCCAGCAGCTTGGCACGAGCGGGACACAATGAGCAGTTCTTC.

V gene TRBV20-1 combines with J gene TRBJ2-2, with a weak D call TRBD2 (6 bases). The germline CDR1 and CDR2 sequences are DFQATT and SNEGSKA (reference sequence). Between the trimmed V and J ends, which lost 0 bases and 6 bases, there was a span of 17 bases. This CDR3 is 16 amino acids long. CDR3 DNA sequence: TGCAGTGCTAGAGATCGAGGGCAGGGAGGACCCGGGGAGCTGTTTTTT. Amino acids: CSARDRGQGGPGELFF.

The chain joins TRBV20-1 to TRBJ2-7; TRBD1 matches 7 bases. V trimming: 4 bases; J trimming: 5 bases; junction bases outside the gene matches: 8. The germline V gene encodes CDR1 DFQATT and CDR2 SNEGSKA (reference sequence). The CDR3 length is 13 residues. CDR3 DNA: TGCAGTGCTATTACAGGGGCTGTCCACGAGCAGTACTTC. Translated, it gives CSAITGAVHEQYF.

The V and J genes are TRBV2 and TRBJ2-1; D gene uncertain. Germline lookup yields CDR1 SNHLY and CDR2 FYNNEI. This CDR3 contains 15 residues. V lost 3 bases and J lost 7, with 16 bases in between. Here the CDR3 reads CASSDPSVVVNEQFF. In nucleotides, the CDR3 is TGTGCCAGCAGTGACCCAAGTGTGGTGGTTAATGAGCAGTTCTTC.

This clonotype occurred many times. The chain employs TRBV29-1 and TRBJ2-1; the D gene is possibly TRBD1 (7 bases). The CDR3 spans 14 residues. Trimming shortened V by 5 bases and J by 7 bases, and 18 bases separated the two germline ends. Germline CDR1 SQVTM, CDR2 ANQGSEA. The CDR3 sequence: CSVLLTGRTNEQFF. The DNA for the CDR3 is TGCAGCGTTCTATTGACAGGGAGGACGAATGAGCAGTTCTTC.

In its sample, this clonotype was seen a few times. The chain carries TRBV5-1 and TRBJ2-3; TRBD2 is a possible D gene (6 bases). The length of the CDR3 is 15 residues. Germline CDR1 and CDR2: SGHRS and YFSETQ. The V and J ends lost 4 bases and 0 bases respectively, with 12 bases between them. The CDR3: CASSPSVTSTDTQYF. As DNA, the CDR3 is TGCGCCAGCAGCCCTAGCGTGACTAGCACAGATACGCAGTATTTT.

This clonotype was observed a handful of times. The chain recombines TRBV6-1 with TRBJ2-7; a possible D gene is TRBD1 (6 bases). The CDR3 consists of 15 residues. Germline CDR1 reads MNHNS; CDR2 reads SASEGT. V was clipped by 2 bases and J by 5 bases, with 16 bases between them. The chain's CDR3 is CASSELGQRIDEQYF. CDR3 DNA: TGTGCCAGCAGTGAACTCGGACAGAGAATCGACGAGCAGTACTTC.

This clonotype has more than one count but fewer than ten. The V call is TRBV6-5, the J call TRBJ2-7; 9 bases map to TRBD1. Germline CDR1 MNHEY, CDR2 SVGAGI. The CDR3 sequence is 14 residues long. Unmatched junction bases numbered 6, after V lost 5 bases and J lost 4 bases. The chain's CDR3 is CASSIGTGLYEQYF. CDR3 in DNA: TGTGCCAGCAGTATCGGGACAGGGTTGTACGAGCAGTACTTC.

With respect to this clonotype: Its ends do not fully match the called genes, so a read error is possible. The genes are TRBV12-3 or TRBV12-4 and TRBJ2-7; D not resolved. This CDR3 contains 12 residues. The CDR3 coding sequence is TGTGTCAGCAGTTGGAGTGGCTACGAGCAGTACTTC. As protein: CVSSWSGYEQYF.

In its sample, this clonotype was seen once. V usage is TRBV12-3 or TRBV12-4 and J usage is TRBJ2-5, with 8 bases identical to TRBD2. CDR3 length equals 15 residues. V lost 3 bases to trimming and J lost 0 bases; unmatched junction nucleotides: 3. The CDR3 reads CASSFIAGNQETQYF. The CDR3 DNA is TGTGCCAGCAGTTTTATAGCGGGGAACCAAGAGACCCAGTACTTC.

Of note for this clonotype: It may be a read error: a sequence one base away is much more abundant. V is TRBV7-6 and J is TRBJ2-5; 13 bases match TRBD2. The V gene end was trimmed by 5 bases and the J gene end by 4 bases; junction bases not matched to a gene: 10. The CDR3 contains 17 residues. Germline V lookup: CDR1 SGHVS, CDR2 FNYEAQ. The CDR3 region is CASSPRLAGGFAETQYF. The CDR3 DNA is TGTGCCAGCAGCCCCCGACTAGCGGGAGGTTTTGCAGAGACCCAGTACTTC.

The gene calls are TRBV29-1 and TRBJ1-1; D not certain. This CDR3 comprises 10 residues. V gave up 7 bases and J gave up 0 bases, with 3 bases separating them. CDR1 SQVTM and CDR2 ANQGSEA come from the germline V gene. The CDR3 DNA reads TGCAGCGCCTTGAACACTGAAGCTTTCTTT. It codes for CSALNTEAFF.

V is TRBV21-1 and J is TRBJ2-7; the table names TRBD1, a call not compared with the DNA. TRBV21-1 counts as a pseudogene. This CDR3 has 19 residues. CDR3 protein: CASSKGGLQGNPGSYEQYF. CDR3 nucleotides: TGTGCCAGCAGCAAAGGAGGGCTACAGGGGAACCCTGGCTCCTACGAGCAGTACTTC.

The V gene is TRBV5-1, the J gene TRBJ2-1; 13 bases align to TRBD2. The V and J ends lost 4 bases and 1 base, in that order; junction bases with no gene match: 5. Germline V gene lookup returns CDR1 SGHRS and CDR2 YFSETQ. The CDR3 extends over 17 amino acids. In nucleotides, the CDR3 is TGCGCCAGCAGCCAGCTGGGACTAGCGGGGTCCTACAATGAGCAGTTCTTC. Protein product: CASSQLGLAGSYNEQFF.

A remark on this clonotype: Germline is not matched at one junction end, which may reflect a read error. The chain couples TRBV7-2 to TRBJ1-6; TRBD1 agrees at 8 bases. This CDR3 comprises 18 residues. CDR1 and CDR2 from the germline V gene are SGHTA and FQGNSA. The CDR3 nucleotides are TGTGCCAGCAGCCTCTTGATGCAGGGGGCTTCCTATAATTCACCCCTTCACTTT. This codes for CASSLLMQGASYNSPLHF.

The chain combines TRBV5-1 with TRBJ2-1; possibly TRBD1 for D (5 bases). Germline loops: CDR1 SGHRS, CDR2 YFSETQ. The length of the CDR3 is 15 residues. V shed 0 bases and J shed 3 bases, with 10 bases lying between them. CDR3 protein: CASSLVVRDYNEQFF. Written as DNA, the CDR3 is TGCGCCAGCAGCTTGGTAGTCAGGGACTACAATGAGCAGTTCTTC.

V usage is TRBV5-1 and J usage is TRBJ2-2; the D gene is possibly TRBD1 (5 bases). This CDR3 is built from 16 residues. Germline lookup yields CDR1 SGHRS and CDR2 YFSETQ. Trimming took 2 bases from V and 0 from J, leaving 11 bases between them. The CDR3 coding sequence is TGCGCCAGCAGCTTCAGACAGCGACCGAACACCGGGGAGCTGTTTTTT. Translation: CASSFRQRPNTGELFF.

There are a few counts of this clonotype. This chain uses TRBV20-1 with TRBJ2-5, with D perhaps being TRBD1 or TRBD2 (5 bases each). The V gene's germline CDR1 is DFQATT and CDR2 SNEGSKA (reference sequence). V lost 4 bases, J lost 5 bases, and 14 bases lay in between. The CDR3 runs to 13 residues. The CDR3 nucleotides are TGCAGTGCTACCGGGTCCTGGGGGGAGACCCAGTACTTC. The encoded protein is CSATGSWGETQYF.

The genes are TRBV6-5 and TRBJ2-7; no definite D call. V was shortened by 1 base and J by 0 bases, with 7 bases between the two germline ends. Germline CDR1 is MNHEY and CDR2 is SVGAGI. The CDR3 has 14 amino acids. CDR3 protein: CASSYWPSSYEQYF. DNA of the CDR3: TGTGCCAGCAGTTACTGGCCGAGCTCCTACGAGCAGTACTTC.

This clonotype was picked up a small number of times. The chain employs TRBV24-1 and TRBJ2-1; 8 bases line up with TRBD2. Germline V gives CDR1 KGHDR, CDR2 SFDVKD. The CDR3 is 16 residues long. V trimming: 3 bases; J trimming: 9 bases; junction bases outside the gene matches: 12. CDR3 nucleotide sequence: TGTGCCACCAGTGATCCAACGGGGGGGCCGGCCACTGAGCAGTTCTTC. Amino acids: CATSDPTGGPATEQFF.

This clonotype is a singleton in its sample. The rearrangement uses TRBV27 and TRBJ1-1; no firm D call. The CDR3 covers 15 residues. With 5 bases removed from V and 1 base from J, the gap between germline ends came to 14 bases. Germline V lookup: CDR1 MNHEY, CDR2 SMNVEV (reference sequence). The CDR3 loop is CASSTPGMQNTEAFF. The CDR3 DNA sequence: TGTGCCAGCAGTACCCCCGGGATGCAGAACACTGAAGCTTTCTTT.